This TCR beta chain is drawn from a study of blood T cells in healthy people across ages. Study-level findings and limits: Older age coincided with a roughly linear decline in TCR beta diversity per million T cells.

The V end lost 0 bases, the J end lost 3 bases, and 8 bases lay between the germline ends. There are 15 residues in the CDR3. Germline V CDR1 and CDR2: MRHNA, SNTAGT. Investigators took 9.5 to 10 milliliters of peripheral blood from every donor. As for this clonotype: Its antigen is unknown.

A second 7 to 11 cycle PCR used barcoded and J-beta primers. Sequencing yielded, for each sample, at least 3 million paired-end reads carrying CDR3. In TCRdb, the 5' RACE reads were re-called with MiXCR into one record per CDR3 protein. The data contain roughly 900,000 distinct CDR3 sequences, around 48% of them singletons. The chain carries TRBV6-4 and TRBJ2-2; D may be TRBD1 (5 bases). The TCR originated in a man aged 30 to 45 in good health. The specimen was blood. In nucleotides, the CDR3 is TGTGCCAGCAGTGACTCGAAAGGGGACACCGGGGAGCTGTTTTTT. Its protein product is CASSDSKGDTGELFF.